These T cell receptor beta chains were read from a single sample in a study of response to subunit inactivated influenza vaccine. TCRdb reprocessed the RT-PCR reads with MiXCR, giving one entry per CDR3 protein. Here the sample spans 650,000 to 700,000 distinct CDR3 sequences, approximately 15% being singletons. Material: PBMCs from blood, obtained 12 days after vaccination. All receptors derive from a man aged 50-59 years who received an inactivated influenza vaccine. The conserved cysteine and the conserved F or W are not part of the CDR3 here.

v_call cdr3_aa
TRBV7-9 ASSLATRQETQY
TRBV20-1 SAQPPSGWSSEQY
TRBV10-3 AIRSGTSGKGVSSYNEQF
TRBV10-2 ASSPGLGIGELF
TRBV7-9 ASSPSGGRNEKLF
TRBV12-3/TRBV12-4 ASSFWAAGANVLT
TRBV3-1 ASSQDPASLSYGYT
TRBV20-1 SARDSLAAEQY
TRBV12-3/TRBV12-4 ASTFSGGRQF
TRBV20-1 SAISGGGTDTQY
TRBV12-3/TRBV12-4 ASSLDQTAVPQ
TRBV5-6 ASSVPYLSDTQY
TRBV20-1 SGLHVSGANVLT
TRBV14 ASSRERAKNIQY
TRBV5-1 SGSLGTSGSQETQY
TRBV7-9 ASSLTGEKLF
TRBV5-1 ASSPTGSEYEQY
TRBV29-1 SVAQRATNEKLF
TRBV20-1 SAQGTAAGESY
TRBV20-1 SASRLAVEELF
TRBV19 ASSIDRAYGIETQY
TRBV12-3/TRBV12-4 ASSSGLAELF
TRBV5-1 ASFSGTSAYEQY
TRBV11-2 ASSRGPEETQY
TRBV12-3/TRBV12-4 ASSLGPTGHLSYEQY
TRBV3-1 ASSPSGGSYNEQF
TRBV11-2 ASSLDSSSSYEQY
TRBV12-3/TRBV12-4 ASSFLGLETQY
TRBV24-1 ATSDPGTGDHNEQF
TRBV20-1 SASGRGTDPYEQY
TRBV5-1 ASSLDARSYEQY
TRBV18 ASSPRRRSGETQY
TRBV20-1 SADSGTSVTGELF
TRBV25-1 ASSGLTGDTEAF
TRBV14 ASSQAVLLEQY
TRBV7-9 ASGVPRGSLFNEQF
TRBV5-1 ASSLGGAYGYT
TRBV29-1 SVRLGEAF
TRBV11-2 ASSSYREPYEQY
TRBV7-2 ASSPRTGANVLT
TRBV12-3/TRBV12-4 ASSTYGAGTDTQY
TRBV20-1 SAGTSGNSYNEQF
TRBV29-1 SVGDGGWYEQY
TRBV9 ASSVGEGQGTYNEQF
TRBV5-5 ASSLGQGIGADTQY
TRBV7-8 ASSLFRMRDRDIQDTEAF
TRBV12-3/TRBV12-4 ASSYRGQGYNEQF
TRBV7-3 ASSPSAGSGNTIY
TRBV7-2 ASSGQSTDTQY
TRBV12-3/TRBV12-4 ASSLYLGEKLF
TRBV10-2 ASIPRDRVANTEAF
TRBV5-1 ASSLAGKGVGEQY